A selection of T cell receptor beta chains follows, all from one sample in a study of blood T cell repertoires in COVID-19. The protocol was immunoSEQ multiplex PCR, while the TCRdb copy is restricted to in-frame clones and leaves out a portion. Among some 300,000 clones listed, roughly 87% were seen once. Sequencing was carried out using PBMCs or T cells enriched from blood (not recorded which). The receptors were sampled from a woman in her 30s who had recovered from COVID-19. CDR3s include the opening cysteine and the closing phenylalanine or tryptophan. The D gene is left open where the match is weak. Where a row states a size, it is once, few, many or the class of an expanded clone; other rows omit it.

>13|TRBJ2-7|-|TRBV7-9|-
TGTGCCAGCAGCTTCTTAGCGGACTACGAGCAGTACTTC
CASSFLADYEQYF
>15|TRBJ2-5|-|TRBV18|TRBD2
TGTGCCAGCTCCCCTCCGGGACTAGCGTGGGGGACCCAGTACTTC
CASSPPGLAWGTQYF
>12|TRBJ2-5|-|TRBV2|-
TGTGCCAGCAAGGCAGGACAAGAGACCCAGTACTTC
CASKAGQETQYF
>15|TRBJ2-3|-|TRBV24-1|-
TGTGCCACCAGTGATACGGACACGAAGGCAGATACGCAGTATTTT
CATSDTDTKADTQYF
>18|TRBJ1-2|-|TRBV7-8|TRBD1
TGTGCCAGCAGCTTAAGCATTGGCCGTGTGGGACAGGGACGTGGCTACACCTTC
CASSLSIGRVGQGRGYTF
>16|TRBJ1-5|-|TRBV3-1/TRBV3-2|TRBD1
TGTGCCAGCAGCCCTAGGACAGGGTTTAGCAATCAGCCCCAGCATTTT
CASSPRTGFSNQPQHF
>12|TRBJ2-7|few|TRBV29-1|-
TGCAGCGTTGCTTCGGGAGCCTACGAGCAGTACTTC
CSVASGAYEQYF
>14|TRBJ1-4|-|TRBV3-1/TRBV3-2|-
TGTGCCAGCAGCCATGTACGGACTAATGAAAAACTGTTTTTT
CASSHVRTNEKLFF
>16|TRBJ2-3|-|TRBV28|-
TGTGCCAGCAGTTCATTGGGGAGCGCTAGCACAGATACGCAGTATTTT
CASSSLGSASTDTQYF
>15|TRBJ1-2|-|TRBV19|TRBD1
TGTGCCAGTAGTAAGGTCGGACAGGGGGACTATGGCTACACCTTC
CASSKVGQGDYGYTF
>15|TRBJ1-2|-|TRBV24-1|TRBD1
TGTGCCACCAGTGACCGGGACAGGGGGGGAAGGGGCTACACCTTC
CATSDRDRGGRGYTF
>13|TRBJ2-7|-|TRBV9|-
TGTGCCAGCAGCGTTCAAGTTAGTGGCGAGCAGTACTTC
CASSVQVSGEQYF
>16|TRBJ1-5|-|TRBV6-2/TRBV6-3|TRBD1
TGTGCCAGCAGTGGGACAGGGGGCGGGAGCAATCAGCCCCAGCATTTT
CASSGTGGGSNQPQHF
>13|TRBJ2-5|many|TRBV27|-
TGTGCCAGCAGTTTACAGTACCAAGAGACCCAGTACTTC
CASSLQYQETQYF
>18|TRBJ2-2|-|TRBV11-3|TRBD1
TGTGCCAGCAGCTTAGGCCGAACAGGGGCAGCGAACACCGGGGAGCTGTTTTTT
CASSLGRTGAANTGELFF
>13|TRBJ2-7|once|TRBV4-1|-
TGCGCCAGCAGCCAAGAAACAGGGTATGAGCAGTACTTC
CASSQETGYEQYF
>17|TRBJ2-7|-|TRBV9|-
TGTGCCAGCAGCGTAGCAGAGAGACCCAAAAGGGGTTACGAGCAGTACTTC
CASSVAERPKRGYEQYF
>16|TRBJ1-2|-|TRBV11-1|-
TGTGCCAGCAGCTCCACAACCCCGACGGGGAAATATGGCTACACCTTC
CASSSTTPTGKYGYTF
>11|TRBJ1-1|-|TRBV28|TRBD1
TGTGCCAGCAGTTTGGACAGGGGAGCTTTCTTT
CASSLDRGAFF
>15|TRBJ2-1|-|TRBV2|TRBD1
TGTGCCAGCAGTGCTAAACGGACAGGGCGGAATGAGCAGTTCTTC
CASSAKRTGRNEQFF
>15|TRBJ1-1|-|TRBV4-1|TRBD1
TGCGCCAGCAGCCAAGCGCAGGGGGCGGACACTGAAGCTTTCTTT
CASSQAQGADTEAFF
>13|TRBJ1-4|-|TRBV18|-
TGTGCCAGCTCACCATTTTCGCCAGAGGGACTGTTTTTT
CASSPFSPEGLFF
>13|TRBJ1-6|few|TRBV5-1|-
TGCGCCAGCAGAATATCCACGGGGTCACCCCTCCACTTT
CASRISTGSPLHF
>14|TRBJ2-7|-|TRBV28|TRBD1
TGTGCCAGCAGGGGGACAGGGAACTACTACGAGCAGTACTTC
CASRGTGNYYEQYF